The text below deals with one T cell receptor (beta chain). Its antigen is unknown. Expressed TCRB transcripts were sequenced after all isolated RNA was converted to cDNA. TCRdb keeps only in-frame clones here, not all; method: immunoSEQ multiplex PCR. Among under 90,000 clones, around 32% were seen once, and the ten largest hold 0.4% to 0.45%. Germline values: CDR1 SGHTA, CDR2 FQGNSA. The trim removed 5 bases at V and 6 bases at J, leaving 8 bases unmatched. The CDR3 totals 14 residues. The data stem from a study of beta chain features in type 1 diabetes. Findings of the study overall: Because the template was cDNA, high-expressing cells might be over-represented. Shorter TCRB CDR3s, moderately but significantly so, marked every one of the four CD4+ subsets in Type 1 diabetes patients.

The source of this sequence is a woman aged 18 to 35 in good health. Sequenced input: stem cell memory CD4+ T cells from blood. This chain joins TRBV7-2 and TRBJ1-2; TRBD1 matches 8 bases. The CDR3 reads CASSRQGRFNGYTF. CDR3 bases: TGTGCCAGCAGCAGACAGGGGCGTTTCAATGGCTACACCTTC.